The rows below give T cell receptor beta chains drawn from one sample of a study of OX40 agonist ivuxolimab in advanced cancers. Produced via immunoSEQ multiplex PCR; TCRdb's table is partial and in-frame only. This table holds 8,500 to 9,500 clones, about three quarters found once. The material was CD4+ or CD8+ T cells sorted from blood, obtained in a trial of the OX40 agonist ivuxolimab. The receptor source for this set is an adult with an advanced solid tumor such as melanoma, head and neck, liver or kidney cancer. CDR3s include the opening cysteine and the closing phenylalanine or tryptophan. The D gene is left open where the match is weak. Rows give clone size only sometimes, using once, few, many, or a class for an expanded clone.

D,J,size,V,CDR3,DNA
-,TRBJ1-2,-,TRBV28,CASSLSGGVYGYTF,TGTGCCAGCAGTTTATCGGGGGGCGTATATGGCTACACCTTC
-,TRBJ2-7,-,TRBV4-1,CASSLRTDRYEQYF,TGCGCCAGCAGCCTAAGAACAGATCGCTACGAGCAGTACTTC
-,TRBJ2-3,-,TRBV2,CASKLQTDTDTQYF,TGTGCCAGCAAGCTCCAGACAGACACAGATACGCAGTATTTT
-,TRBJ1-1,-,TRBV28,CASSPRGREAFF,TGTGCCAGCAGTCCTAGAGGACGGGAAGCTTTCTTT
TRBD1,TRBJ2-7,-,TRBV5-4,CASSSTGNSYEQYF,TGTGCCAGCAGCTCGACAGGGAACTCCTACGAGCAGTACTTC
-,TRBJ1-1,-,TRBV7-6,CASSATDNTEAFF,TGTGCCAGCAGCGCCACGGACAACACTGAAGCTTTCTTT
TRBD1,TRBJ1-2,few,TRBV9,CASSFTGGAGYGYTF,TGTGCCAGCAGCTTCACAGGGGGCGCAGGATATGGCTACACCTTC
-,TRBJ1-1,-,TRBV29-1,CSEEYGTLKPARDTEAFF,TGCAGCGAAGAGTACGGGACACTGAAGCCGGCGAGGGACACTGAAGCTTTCTTT
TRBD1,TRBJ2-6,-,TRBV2,CASSGQGASGANVLTF,TGTGCCAGCAGTGGGCAGGGGGCATCTGGGGCCAACGTCCTGACTTTC
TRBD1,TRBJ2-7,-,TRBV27,CASSLGQSYEQYF,TGTGCCAGCAGTTTGGGACAGTCCTACGAGCAGTACTTC
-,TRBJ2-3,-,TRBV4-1,CASSQGGTQDTQYF,TGCGCCAGCAGCCAAGGAGGAACGCAAGATACGCAGTATTTT
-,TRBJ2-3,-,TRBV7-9,CASSFQTGTELGDTQYF,TGTGCCAGCAGCTTTCAAACCGGGACCGAACTGGGGGATACGCAGTATTTT
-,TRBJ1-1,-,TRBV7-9,CASSSGGGAEAFF,TGTGCCAGCAGCTCTGGGGGTGGGGCTGAAGCTTTCTTT
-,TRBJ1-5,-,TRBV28,CASSPLHSNQPQHF,TGTGCCAGCAGTCCCCTCCATAGCAATCAGCCCCAGCATTTT
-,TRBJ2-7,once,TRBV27,CASSLGVGYEQYF,TGTGCCAGCAGTTTGGGCGTAGGTTACGAGCAGTACTTC